One sample yielded the 22 T cell receptor beta chains listed below, sequenced in a study of blood T cells in healthy people across ages. For the second PCR, which ran for about 6 to 12 cycles, a sample-barcoded 5' primer and a J-beta primer mix were used. TCRdb ran MiXCR on the 5' RACE reads and lists one entry per CDR3 protein. This sample has some 800,000 distinct CDR3 sequences, with around 45% found just once. The sequenced sample consisted of blood. The receptors originated from a man in his 60s in good health.

This clonotype occurred a few times. This chain links TRBV2 with TRBJ2-5; 7 nucleotides agree with TRBD2. CDR3 length: 15 residues. Germline values: CDR1 SNHLY, CDR2 FYNNEI. V trimming: 5 bases; J trimming: 1 base; junction bases outside the gene matches: 7. This CDR3 is CASSLQTSPQETQYF. CDR3 DNA: TGTGCCAGCAGTCTACAGACTAGCCCCCAAGAGACCCAGTACTTC.

This clonotype was observed a few times. V gene TRBV20-1 combines with J gene TRBJ1-1, with 9 bases fitting TRBD1. The CDR3 has 14 amino acids. V was clipped by 5 bases and J by 5 bases; unmatched bases: 9. Per the germline V gene, CDR1 is DFQATT and CDR2 is SNEGSKA (reference sequence). This CDR3 is CSAPTTGGKTEAFF. The CDR3 nucleotides are TGCAGTGCTCCAACTACAGGGGGCAAGACTGAAGCTTTCTTT.

V gene TRBV7-3 combines with J gene TRBJ2-1, with D possibly being TRBD2 (5 bases). CDR3 length: 13 amino acids. V lost 4 bases to trimming and J lost 8 bases, with 12 bases between them. Germline assignment: CDR1 SGHTA and CDR2 FQGTGA. CDR3 in amino acids: CASSSSLAYEQFF. The CDR3 DNA sequence: TGTGCCAGCAGCTCTAGCTTAGCATATGAGCAGTTCTTC.

V gene TRBV29-1 combines with J gene TRBJ1-4; the D is unclear. CDR3 length equals 13 residues. Trimming stripped 4 bases from V and 6 bases from J, with 12 bases between. CDR1 SQVTM and CDR2 ANQGSEA come from the germline V gene. This CDR3 is CSVVTVSDEKLFF. Here the CDR3 DNA reads TGCAGCGTTGTAACAGTTTCGGATGAAAAACTGTTTTTT.

A note on this clonotype: It is unclear where the CDR3 begins or ends on the DNA, so no DNA is shown, and the CDR3 is as TCRdb lists it. V and J are TRBV5-1 and TRBJ2-7; the tabulated D call, TRBD1, remains unverified against the DNA. 16 amino acids form the CDR3, both terminal residues included. Germline CDR1 is SGHRS and CDR2 is YFSETQ. Here the CDR3 reads CASSSGWGQGSSERYF.

The chain has TRBV20-1 and TRBJ2-7; perhaps TRBD1 as D (6 bases). Germline CDR1 reads DFQATT; CDR2 reads SNEGSKA (reference sequence). This CDR3 is 15 amino acids long. Between the trimmed V and J ends, which lost 3 bases and 3 bases, there was a span of 18 bases. CDR3 loop: CSASPLFLDSYEQYF. CDR3 DNA sequence: TGCAGTGCTAGTCCGTTGTTCTTGGACAGCTACGAGCAGTACTTC.

This chain joins TRBV9 and TRBJ2-5, with a weak D call TRBD1 (6 bases). Germline loops: CDR1 SGDLS, CDR2 YYNGEE. The CDR3 is made up of 15 amino acids. V gave up 0 bases and J gave up 4 bases, with 13 bases separating them. The CDR3 nucleotides read TGTGCCAGCAGCGTAGAAGGGGCAGGGGTAGAGACCCAGTACTTC. Translation: CASSVEGAGVETQYF.

The V gene is TRBV13, the J gene TRBJ1-3; no definite D call. Trimming removed 5 bases from V and 0 bases from J, with 5 bases in between. The CDR3 sequence is 13 residues long. Germline CDR1 is PRHDT and CDR2 is FYEKMQ (reference sequence). CDR3 in DNA: TGTGCCAGCAGCCGGGCCTCTGGAAACACCATATATTTT. Protein sequence: CASSRASGNTIYF.

The J gene is TRBJ2-3, the V gene TRBV7-9; no clear D gene. Trimming shortened V by 6 bases and J by 2 bases, and 15 bases separated the two germline ends. This CDR3 contains 15 residues. From germline, CDR1 is SEHNR and CDR2 FQNEAQ (reference sequence). CDR3 in amino acids: CASSYPTGHTDTQYF. In DNA form, the CDR3 reads TGTGCCAGCAGTTATCCGACGGGTCACACAGATACGCAGTATTTT.

The chain has TRBV6-6 and TRBJ1-4; 9 bases map to TRBD1. This CDR3 is built from 12 residues. With 6 bases clipped from V and 12 bases from J, the junction kept 5 bases outside the gene matches. The germline V gene encodes CDR1 MNHNY and CDR2 SVGAGI (reference sequence). The chain's CDR3 is CASSSQGAELFF. CDR3 DNA sequence: TGTGCCAGCAGCTCACAGGGGGCGGAACTGTTTTTT.

The table lists this clonotype with a few counts. This CDR3 is CASSLDLPSNSPLHF. Written as DNA, the CDR3 is TGCGCCAGCAGCTTGGACCTTCCTTCTAATTCACCCCTCCACTTT. The rearrangement uses TRBV5-1 and TRBJ1-6; no reliable D call. Germline CDR1 is SGHRS and CDR2 is YFSETQ. The CDR3 contains 15 residues. V gave up 0 bases and J gave up 6 bases, with 10 bases separating them.

A few counts support this clonotype. This chain joins TRBV27 and TRBJ1-1; D not certain. Trimming left V 8 bases short and J 5 bases short, with 15 bases between. The CDR3 spans 13 residues. The germline V gene has CDR1 MNHEY and CDR2 SMNVEV (reference sequence). The CDR3 sequence is CASGGSLYTEAFF. DNA for the CDR3: TGTGCCAGCGGCGGGTCTCTCTATACTGAAGCTTTCTTT.

This clonotype was seen a few times. Here the CDR3 reads CASSRGRVISYEQYF. CDR3 coding DNA: TGTGCCAGCAGCCGCGGCAGGGTGATCTCCTACGAGCAGTACTTC. The chain couples TRBV11-3 to TRBJ2-7, with D perhaps matching TRBD1 (5 bases). Trimming stripped 5 bases from V and 0 bases from J, with 14 bases between. The germline CDR1 and CDR2 sequences are SGHNT and YENEEA. The CDR3 loop spans 15 amino acids.

This chain connects TRBV12-3 or TRBV12-4 to TRBJ2-6; D assignment may be TRBD1 or TRBD2 (5 bases each). V was shortened by 7 bases and J by 0 bases, with 13 bases between the two germline ends. CDR3 length equals 16 residues. The CDR3 sequence is CASTWGRTSGANVLTF. The DNA for the CDR3 is TGTGCCAGCACCTGGGGACGGACCTCTGGGGCCAACGTCCTGACTTTC.

The table lists this clonotype with a few counts. This chain connects TRBV6-5 to TRBJ2-1, with 7 nucleotides matching TRBD2. The CDR3 loop spans 13 amino acids. Germline V gene lookup returns CDR1 MNHEY and CDR2 SVGAGI. V gave up 0 bases and J gave up 9 bases; unmatched junction bases: 2. The CDR3 here is CASSYSREGEQFF. The CDR3 DNA is TGTGCCAGCAGTTACTCGAGGGAGGGTGAGCAGTTCTTC.

This chain connects TRBV7-9 to TRBJ1-2, with unresolved D. Trimming pared 0 bases from V and 8 bases from J, leaving 13 bases between. CDR3 size: 14 residues. Per the germline V gene, CDR1 is SEHNR and CDR2 is FQNEAQ (reference sequence). CDR3 in DNA: TGTGCCAGCAGCTTAGCGGGAGAATTGGGCGGCTACACCTTC. It yields the protein CASSLAGELGGYTF.

The chain uses TRBV5-1 and TRBJ2-3; D gene uncertain. Trimming left V 4 bases short and J 3 bases short, with 12 bases between. The CDR3 spans 14 residues. Germline V gene sequence: CDR1 SGHRS, CDR2 YFSETQ. Written as DNA, the CDR3 is TGCGCCAGCAGCGTGGGCCAAGATACAGATACGCAGTATTTT. This codes for CASSVGQDTDTQYF.

V gene TRBV2 combines with J gene TRBJ2-4, with D maybe TRBD1 (6 bases). V gave up 2 bases and J gave up 1 base, with 15 bases separating them. CDR1 is SNHLY and CDR2 is FYNNEI in the germline V gene. This CDR3 is built from 17 residues. CDR3 sequence (DNA): TGTGCCAGCAGTGAAATGAGGGGGTCAGTGGCCAAAAACATTCAGTACTTC. Protein sequence: CASSEMRGSVAKNIQYF.

The chain joins TRBV6-5 to TRBJ2-5; 8 nucleotides match TRBD1. The germline gives CDR1 MNHEY, CDR2 SVGAGI. This CDR3 is built from 15 residues. Trimming removed 5 bases from V and 5 bases from J; junction bases left unmatched: 10. The chain's CDR3 is CASSKDRASIETQYF. The DNA for the CDR3 is TGTGCCAGCAGTAAGGACAGGGCCTCTATTGAGACCCAGTACTTC.

The chain couples TRBV20-1 to TRBJ2-5; no clear D. Trimming left V 5 bases short and J 2 bases short, with 18 bases between. Germline CDR1 and CDR2: DFQATT and SNEGSKA (reference sequence). The CDR3 totals 15 residues. CDR3: CSAGSSWRRQETQYF. In nucleotides, the CDR3 is TGCAGTGCTGGATCTTCGTGGCGGCGGCAAGAGACCCAGTACTTC.

At least ten counts were recorded for this clonotype. The chain carries TRBV6-2 or TRBV6-3 and TRBJ2-1; TRBD2 matches 7 bases. Germline-derived CDR1 and CDR2 are MNHEY and SVGEGT. V lost 3 bases, J lost 5 bases, and 10 bases stayed unmatched. The CDR3 consists of 16 residues. This CDR3 is CASSYRTRPLNNEQFF. The CDR3 DNA follows: TGTGCCAGCAGTTATAGGACTAGACCCCTCAACAATGAGCAGTTCTTC.

The chain joins TRBV6-5 to TRBJ2-2; TRBD1 is a possible D gene (5 bases). The CDR3 runs 14 residues. Trimming left V 6 bases short and J 7 bases short, with 15 bases between. Germline CDR1 and CDR2: MNHEY and SVGAGI. CDR3 sequence reads: CASSLRQGGGELFF. In nucleotides, the CDR3 is TGTGCCAGCAGCCTACGTCAGGGCGGCGGGGAGCTGTTTTTT.